The subject of this entry is one TCR beta chain. Ten or more counts support this clonotype. No antigen is known for it. Base qualities are not recorded, but no much larger clone differs from it by a single base. Taken from cysteine to phenylalanine, the CDR3 has 14 residues. Just CDR3 DNA is preserved here, 42 bases in frame from base 1. The germline V gene gives CDR1 as MNHEY and CDR2 as SVGAGI. Cut back by 4 bases and 8 bases, the V and J ends lie 17 bases apart. The data were taken from a study of CD8+CD57+ T cells in acquired aplastic anemia (dated by TCRdb to the late 2010s). With respect to the entire study: A mean of approximately 3 ug of DNA, ranging from roughly 0.2 to 30 ug, was extracted from sorted CD4+ and CD8+ cells. An average of roughly 10 million reads for CD4+ cells and under 13 million reads for CD8+ cells was obtained from healthy donor samples.

Study-level results and caveats: CD8+ Simpson's diversity did not differ significantly between patients and healthy controls (P=0.060). Twenty-nine CD8+ CDR3 sequences were shared between patients and controls but appeared highly expressed in patients and within their immunodominant clones.

Genomic DNA served as template for TCR beta VDJ combination and CDR3 sequence profiling. An Illumina HiSeq 2000 was the platform used for TCR repertoire sequencing. As for the authors' bioinformatics: TRBV/TRBJ rearrangement plots, CDR3 size and DJ length profiles, and Simpson's diversity index were used to evaluate the repertoires. The most abundant DNA sequence in the deep sequencing data was taken as the immunodominant clone. CDR3 amino acid sequences were screened for sharing across subjects and were compared with published repertoires and the VDJdb database. The public reads were reprocessed in TCRdb via fastp at Q25 and MiXCR, keeping in-frame beta chains. Entries are consolidated by CDR3 protein sequence, retaining the most common genes and DNA. These V and J calls derive from TCRdb rather than the authors' analysis. Present in this sample are about 180,000 distinct CDR3 sequences, around 45% of which were seen just once. The biggest ten clones account for around 2.9% of the sample.

The study deep-sequenced TCR repertoires of sorted CD4+ and CD8+ blood T cells from severe aplastic anemia patients and healthy subjects. Ficoll-Paque density gradient centrifugation was used to isolate peripheral blood mononuclear cells. Before DNA extraction, CD4+ and CD8+ T cells were sorted with FACS or magnetic beads. The receptor's source is a human donor in good health. What was sequenced was sorted CD4+, CD8+, or CD8+CD57+ T cells (not recorded which) from PBMCs. Here the chain combines TRBV6-5 and TRBJ1-2, and the D gene may be TRBD1, 6 bases matching. The DNA is as follows: TGTGCCAGCAGTTCAACGTGGGGGGCAGGAGGCTACACCTTC. This codes for CASSSTWGAGGYTF.